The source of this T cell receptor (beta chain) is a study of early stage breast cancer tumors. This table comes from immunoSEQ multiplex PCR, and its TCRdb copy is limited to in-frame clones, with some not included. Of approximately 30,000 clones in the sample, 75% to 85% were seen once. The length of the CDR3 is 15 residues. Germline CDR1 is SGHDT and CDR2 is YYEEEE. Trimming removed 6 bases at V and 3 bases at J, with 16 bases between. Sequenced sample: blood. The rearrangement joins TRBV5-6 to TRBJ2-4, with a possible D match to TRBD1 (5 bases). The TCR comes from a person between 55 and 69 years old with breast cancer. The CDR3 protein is CASNYRQPLKNIQYF. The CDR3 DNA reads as TGTGCCAGCAACTACCGACAGCCCCTCAAAAACATTCAGTACTTC.